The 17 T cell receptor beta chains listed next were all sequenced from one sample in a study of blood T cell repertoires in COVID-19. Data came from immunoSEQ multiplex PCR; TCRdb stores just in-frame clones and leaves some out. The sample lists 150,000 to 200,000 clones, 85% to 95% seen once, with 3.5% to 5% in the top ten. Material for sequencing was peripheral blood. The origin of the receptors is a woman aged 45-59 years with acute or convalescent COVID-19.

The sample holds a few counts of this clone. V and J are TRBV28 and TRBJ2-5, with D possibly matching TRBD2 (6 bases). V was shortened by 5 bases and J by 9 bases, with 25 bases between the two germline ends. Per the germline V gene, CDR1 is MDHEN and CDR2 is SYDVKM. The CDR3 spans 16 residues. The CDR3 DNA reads TGTGCCAGCAGTCAACTCGGACTAACGTGGGGCGGGGCCCAGTACTTC. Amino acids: CASSQLGLTWGGAQYF.

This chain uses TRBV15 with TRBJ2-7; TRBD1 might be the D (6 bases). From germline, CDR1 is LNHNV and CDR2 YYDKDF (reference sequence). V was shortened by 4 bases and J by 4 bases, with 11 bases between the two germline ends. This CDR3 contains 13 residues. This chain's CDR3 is CATSNGQPYEQYF. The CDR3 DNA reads TGTGCCACCAGCAACGGACAGCCTTACGAGCAGTACTTC.

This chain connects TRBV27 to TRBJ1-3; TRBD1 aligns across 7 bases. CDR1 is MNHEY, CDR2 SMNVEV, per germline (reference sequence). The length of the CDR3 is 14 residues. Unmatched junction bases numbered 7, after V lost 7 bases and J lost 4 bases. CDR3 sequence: CASKETGSGNTIYF. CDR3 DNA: TGTGCCAGCAAAGAGACAGGGTCCGGAAACACCATATATTTT.

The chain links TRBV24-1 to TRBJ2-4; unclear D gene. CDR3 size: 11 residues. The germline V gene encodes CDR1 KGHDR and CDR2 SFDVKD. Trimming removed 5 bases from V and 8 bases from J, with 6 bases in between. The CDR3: CATSGRDIQYF. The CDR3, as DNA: TGTGCCACCAGTGGCCGGGACATTCAGTACTTC.

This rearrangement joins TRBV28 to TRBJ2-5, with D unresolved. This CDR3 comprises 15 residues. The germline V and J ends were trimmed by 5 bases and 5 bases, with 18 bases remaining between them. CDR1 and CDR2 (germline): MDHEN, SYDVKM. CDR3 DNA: TGTGCCAGCAGTACACGTCTGACAAGCTCGGAGACCCAGTACTTC. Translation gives CASSTRLTSSETQYF.

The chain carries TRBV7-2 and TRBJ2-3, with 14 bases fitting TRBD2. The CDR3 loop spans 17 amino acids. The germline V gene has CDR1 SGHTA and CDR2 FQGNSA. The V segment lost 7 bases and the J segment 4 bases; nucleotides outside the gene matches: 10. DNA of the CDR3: TGTGCCAGCATCCCCCCCCGACTAGCGGGGGGGGCAGATACGCAGTATTTT. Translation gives CASIPPRLAGGADTQYF.

DNA for the CDR3: TGCAGCGCCCTATACTATGCGGAGACCCAGTACTTC. This codes for CSALYYAETQYF. The rearrangement joins TRBV29-1 to TRBJ2-5; D unclear. This CDR3 has 12 residues. V gave up 7 bases and J gave up 5 bases, with 14 bases separating them. The germline CDR1 and CDR2 sequences are SQVTM and ANQGSEA.

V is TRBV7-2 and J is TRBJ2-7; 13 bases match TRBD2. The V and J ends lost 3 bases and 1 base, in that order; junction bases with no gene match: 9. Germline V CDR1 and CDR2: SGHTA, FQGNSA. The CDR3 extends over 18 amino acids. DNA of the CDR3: TGTGCCAGCAGCTTCCCACTAGCGGGAGGGCACGTTTCCTACGAGCAGTACTTC. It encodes CASSFPLAGGHVSYEQYF.

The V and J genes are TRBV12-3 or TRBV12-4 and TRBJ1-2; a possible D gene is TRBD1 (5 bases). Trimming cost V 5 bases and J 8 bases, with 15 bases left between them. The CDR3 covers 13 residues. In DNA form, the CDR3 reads TGTGCCAGCAGTAATTCCCCCCGGGGGGGCTACACCTTC. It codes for CASSNSPRGGYTF.

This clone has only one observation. The CDR3 DNA sequence: TGTGCCAGCAGCCCCCGGTGGACTTCCTACAATGAGCAGTTCTTC. Its translation is CASSPRWTSYNEQFF. The rearrangement uses TRBV14 and TRBJ2-1; D may be TRBD2 (5 bases). V was shortened by 4 bases and J by 1 base, with 11 bases between the two germline ends. CDR3 length: 15 amino acids. CDR1 is SGHDN and CDR2 is FVKESK in the germline V gene.

The CDR3 DNA follows: TGTGCCAGCACCTCCCAGGGGGCCCTCATGAACACTGAAGCTTTCTTT. It translates to CASTSQGALMNTEAFF. This chain uses TRBV7-9 with TRBJ1-1, with TRBD1 matching over 8 bases. J was trimmed by 0 bases and V by 7 bases; bases with no gene match: 10. There are 16 residues in the CDR3. Germline V gene data show CDR1 as SEHNR and CDR2 as FQNEAQ (reference sequence).

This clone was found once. CDR3 in DNA: TGTGCCAGTAGGGTAAGAGGGGGCACTGAAGCTTTCTTT. This translates into CASRVRGGTEAFF. The chain combines TRBV19 with TRBJ1-1, with a tentative D call TRBD1 (6 bases). Trimming took 6 bases from V and 4 from J, leaving 12 bases between them. The CDR3 consists of 13 residues. Germline lookup yields CDR1 LNHDA and CDR2 SQIVND (reference sequence).

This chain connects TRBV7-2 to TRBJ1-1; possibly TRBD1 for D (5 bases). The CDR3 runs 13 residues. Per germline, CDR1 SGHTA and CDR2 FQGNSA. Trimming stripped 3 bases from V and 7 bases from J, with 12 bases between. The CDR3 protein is CASSFDSLLEAFF. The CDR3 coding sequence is TGTGCCAGCAGCTTTGACAGCTTACTTGAAGCTTTCTTT.

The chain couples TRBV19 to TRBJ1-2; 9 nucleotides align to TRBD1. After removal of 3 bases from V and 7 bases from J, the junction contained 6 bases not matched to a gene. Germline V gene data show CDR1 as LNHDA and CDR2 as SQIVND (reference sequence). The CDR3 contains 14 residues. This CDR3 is CASSIGQGQGGYTF. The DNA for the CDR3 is TGTGCCAGTAGTATCGGACAGGGGCAGGGTGGCTACACCTTC.

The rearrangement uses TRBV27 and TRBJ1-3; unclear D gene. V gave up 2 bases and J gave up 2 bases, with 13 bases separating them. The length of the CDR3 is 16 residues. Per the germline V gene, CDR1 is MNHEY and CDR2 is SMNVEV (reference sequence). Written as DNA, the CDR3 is TGTGCCAGCAGTTTAGGCGGGAGGAGTACTGGAAACACCATATATTTT. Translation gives CASSLGGRSTGNTIYF.

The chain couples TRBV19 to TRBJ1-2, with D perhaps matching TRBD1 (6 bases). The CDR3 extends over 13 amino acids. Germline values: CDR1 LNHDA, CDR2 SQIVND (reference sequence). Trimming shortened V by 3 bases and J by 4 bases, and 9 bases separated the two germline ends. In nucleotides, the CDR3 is TGTGCCAGTAGTATGAAGACAGGCTATGGCTACACCTTC. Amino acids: CASSMKTGYGYTF.

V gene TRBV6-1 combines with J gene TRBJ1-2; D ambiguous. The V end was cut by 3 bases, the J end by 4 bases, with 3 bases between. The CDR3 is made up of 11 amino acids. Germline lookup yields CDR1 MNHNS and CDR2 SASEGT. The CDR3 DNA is TGTGCCAGCAGTGACAGCTATGGCTACACCTTC. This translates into CASSDSYGYTF.